This TCR beta chain was identified during a study of neurological immune-mediated disorders. Of note for this clonotype: Given a much more abundant clone one base away, this may be a read error.

The sorted libraries involved the use of around 960,000 CD4+ or CD8+ T cells. Germline CDR1 LGHNA, CDR2 YSLEER. The CDR3 is 15 amino acids. Between the trimmed V and J ends, which lost 0 bases and 5 bases, there was a span of 12 bases. The authors produced cDNA by 5'RACE using 10-nucleotide random UMIs. TCRdb re-analysed the 5' RACE reads in MiXCR, keeping a single row per CDR3 protein. Here the sample spans about 18,000 distinct CDR3 sequences, around 15% being singletons. Sequenced input: CD4+ T cells from blood. This clonotype was sampled from a woman aged 60-75 years with HTLV-1-associated myelopathy (HAM/TSP). The gene calls are TRBV4-3 and TRBJ2-3; no reliable D call. CDR3 sequence: CASSQDLGWVDTQYF. As DNA, the CDR3 is TGCGCCAGCAGCCAAGATCTGGGCTGGGTAGATACGCAGTATTTT.